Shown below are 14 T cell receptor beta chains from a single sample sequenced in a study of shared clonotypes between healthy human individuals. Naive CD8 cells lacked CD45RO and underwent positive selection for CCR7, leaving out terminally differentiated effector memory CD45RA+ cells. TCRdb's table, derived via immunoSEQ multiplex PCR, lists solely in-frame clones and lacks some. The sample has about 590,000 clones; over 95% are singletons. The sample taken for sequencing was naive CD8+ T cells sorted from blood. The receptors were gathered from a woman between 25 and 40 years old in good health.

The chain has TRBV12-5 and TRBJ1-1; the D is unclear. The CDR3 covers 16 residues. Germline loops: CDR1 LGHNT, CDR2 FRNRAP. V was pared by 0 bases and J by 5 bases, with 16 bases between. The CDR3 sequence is CASGLVGGELETEAFF. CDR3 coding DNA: TGTGCTAGTGGTTTGGTTGGTGGGGAGTTGGAGACTGAAGCTTTCTTT.

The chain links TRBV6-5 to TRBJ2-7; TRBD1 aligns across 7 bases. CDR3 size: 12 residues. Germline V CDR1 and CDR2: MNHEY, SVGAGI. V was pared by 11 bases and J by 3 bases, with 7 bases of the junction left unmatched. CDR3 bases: TGTGCCTCCGCCCCAGGGGGCTACGAGCAGTACTTC. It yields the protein CASAPGGYEQYF.

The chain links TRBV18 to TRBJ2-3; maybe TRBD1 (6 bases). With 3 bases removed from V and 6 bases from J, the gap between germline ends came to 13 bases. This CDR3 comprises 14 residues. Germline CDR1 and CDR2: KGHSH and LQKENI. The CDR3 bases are TGTGCCAGCTCACCCCCAGGGGAGTCTGATACGCAGTATTTT. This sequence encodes CASSPPGESDTQYF.

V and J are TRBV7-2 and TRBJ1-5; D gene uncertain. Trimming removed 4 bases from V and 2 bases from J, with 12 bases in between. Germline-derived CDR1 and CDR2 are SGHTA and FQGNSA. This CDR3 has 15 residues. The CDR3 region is CASSSSGRGNQPQHF. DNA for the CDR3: TGTGCCAGCAGCTCCTCCGGCCGAGGCAATCAGCCCCAGCATTTT.

CDR3: CASNSPDIPYEQYF. In DNA, the CDR3 is TGTGCCAGCAACTCCCCAGACATCCCGTACGAGCAGTACTTC. The chain combines TRBV28 with TRBJ2-7, with D unclear. The CDR3 runs 14 residues. Germline CDR1 MDHEN, CDR2 SYDVKM. V was clipped by 7 bases and J by 4 bases, with 17 bases between them.

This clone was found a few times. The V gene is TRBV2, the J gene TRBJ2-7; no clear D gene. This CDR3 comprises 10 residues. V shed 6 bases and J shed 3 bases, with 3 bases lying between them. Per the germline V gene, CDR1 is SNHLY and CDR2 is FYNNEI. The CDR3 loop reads CASRDYEQYF. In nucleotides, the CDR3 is TGTGCCAGCAGGGACTACGAGCAGTACTTC.

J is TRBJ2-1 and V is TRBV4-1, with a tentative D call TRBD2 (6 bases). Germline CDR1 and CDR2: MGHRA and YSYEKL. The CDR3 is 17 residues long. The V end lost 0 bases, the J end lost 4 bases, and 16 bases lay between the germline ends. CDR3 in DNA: TGCGCCAGCAGCCAAGAAATCAGAGGACTACTATACAATGAGCAGTTCTTC. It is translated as CASSQEIRGLLYNEQFF.

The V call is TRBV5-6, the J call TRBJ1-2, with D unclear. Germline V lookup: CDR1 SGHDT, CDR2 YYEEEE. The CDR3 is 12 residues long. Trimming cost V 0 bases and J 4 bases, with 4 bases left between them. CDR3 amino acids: CASSLESYGYTF. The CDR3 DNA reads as TGTGCCAGCAGCTTGGAATCCTATGGCTACACCTTC.

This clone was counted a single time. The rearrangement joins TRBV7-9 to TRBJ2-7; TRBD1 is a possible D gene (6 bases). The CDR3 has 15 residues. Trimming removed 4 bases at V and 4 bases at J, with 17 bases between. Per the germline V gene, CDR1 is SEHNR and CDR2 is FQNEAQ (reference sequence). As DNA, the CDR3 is TGTGCCAGCAGCTACGACAGAGGGGGTGGGTACGAGCAGTACTTC. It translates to CASSYDRGGGYEQYF.

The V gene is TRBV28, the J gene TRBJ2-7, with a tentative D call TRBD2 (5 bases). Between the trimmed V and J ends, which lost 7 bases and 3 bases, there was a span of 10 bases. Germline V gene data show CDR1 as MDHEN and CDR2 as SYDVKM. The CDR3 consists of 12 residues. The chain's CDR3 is CASKDSYYEQYF. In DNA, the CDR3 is TGTGCCAGCAAGGACTCCTACTACGAGCAGTACTTC.

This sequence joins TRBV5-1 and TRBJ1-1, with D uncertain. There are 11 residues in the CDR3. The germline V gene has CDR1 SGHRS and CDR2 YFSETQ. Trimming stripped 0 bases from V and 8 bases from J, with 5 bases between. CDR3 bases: TGCGCCAGCAGCTTGGGGCCAGAAGCTTTCTTT. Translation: CASSLGPEAFF.

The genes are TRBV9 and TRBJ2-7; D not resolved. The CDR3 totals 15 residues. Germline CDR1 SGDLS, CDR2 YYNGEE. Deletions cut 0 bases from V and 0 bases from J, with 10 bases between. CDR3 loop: CASSVGLSPSYEQYF. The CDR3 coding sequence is TGTGCCAGCAGCGTAGGTTTGAGCCCCTCCTACGAGCAGTACTTC.

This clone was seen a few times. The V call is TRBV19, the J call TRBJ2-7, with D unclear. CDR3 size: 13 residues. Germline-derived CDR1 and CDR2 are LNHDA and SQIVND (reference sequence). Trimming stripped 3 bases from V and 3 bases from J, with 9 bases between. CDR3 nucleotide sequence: TGTGCCAGTAGTATGGACGGAAGCTACGAGCAGTACTTC. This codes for CASSMDGSYEQYF.

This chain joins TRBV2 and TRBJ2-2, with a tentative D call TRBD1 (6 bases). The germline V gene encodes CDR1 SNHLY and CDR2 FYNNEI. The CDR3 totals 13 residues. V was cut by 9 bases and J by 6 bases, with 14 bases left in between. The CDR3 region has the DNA TGTGCCAGGACAGGTGTGGGGGCCGGGGAGCTGTTTTTT. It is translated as CARTGVGAGELFF.